What follows is one T cell receptor (beta chain) and its context. J lost 7 bases, V lost 5 bases, and 9 bases had no gene match. The CDR3 length is 15 residues. In germline, CDR1 is PRHDT, CDR2 FYEKMQ (reference sequence). Survey-level TCR beta sequencing used the immunoSEQ assay. The assay was immunoSEQ multiplex PCR, and TCRdb's table has in-frame clones only and misses some. The sample shows around 50,000 clones, 93% of them seen only once. The sample consisted of PBMCs. The receptor's source is a middle-aged man with rheumatoid arthritis. This chain uses TRBV13 with TRBJ2-2, with TRBD1 matching over 8 bases. In DNA, the CDR3 is TGTGCCAGCAGCGACCCGACAGGGGCTGGCGGGGAGCTGTTTTTT. Translated: CASSDPTGAGGELFF.